One sample yielded the 23 T cell receptor beta chains listed below, sequenced in a study of CD8+ T cells in alopecia areata. Extraction of RNA preceded its reverse transcription into cDNA, which served as the sequencing template. Libraries were prepared by immunoSEQ multiplex PCR; TCRdb keeps only in-frame clonotypes and omits some of them. The profile shows some 170,000 clones, around three fifths of them singletons. This material consisted of CD4+ T cells sorted from blood, taken at week 0. The receptors shown here come from a human donor with alopecia areata.

The V gene is TRBV11-2, the J gene TRBJ2-1, with TRBD1 matching 7 bases. The length of the CDR3 is 16 residues. V lost 11 bases to trimming and J lost 8 bases; unmatched junction nucleotides: 21. Germline CDR1 and CDR2: SGHAT and FQNNGV. CDR3 protein: CARPAATEDRADEQFF. The CDR3 DNA is TGTGCCCGCCCAGCTGCCACCGAAGACAGGGCTGATGAGCAGTTCTTC.

This clone was detected a few times. The gene calls are TRBV29-1 and TRBJ2-2; D is perhaps TRBD1 (5 bases). V dropped 4 bases and J dropped 5 bases, with 14 bases sitting between them. In germline, CDR1 is SQVTM, CDR2 ANQGSEA. The CDR3 has 14 amino acids. As DNA, the CDR3 is TGCAGCGTTGGCGCGCAGCAGGGAACCGGGGAGCTGTTTTTT. Translation: CSVGAQQGTGELFF.

This rearrangement joins TRBV4-2 to TRBJ2-7, with D perhaps TRBD1 or TRBD2 (5 bases each). Germline CDR1 reads LGHNA; CDR2 reads YNFKEQ. The CDR3 totals 15 residues. Trimming removed 1 base at V and 2 bases at J, with 12 bases between. In nucleotides, the CDR3 is TGTGCCAGCAGCCAAGCCCAGGGACCTACCTACGAGCAGTACTTC. It encodes CASSQAQGPTYEQYF.

The chain is built from TRBV5-1 and TRBJ2-7; D is undetermined. Germline V gene data show CDR1 as SGHRS and CDR2 as YFSETQ. This CDR3 spans 13 amino acids. The V end lost 5 bases, the J end lost 6 bases, and 15 bases lay between the germline ends. The CDR3, as DNA: TGCGCCAGCAGTTTAGACCGAGCGACCGAGCAGTACTTC. Translating it yields CASSLDRATEQYF. Full variable domain (rest looked up from reference TRBV5-1 and TRBJ2-7): KAGVTQTPRYLIKTRGQQVTLSCSPISGHRSVSWYQQTPGQGLQFLFEYFSETQRNKGNFPGRFSGRQFSNSRSEMNVSTLELGDSALYLCASSLDRATEQYFGPGTRLTVT.

V usage is TRBV25-1 and J usage is TRBJ2-7, with D uncertain. V shed 4 bases and J shed 7 bases, with 29 bases lying between them. This CDR3 spans 18 amino acids. Germline CDR1 is MGHDK and CDR2 is SYGVNS. The DNA for the CDR3 is TGTGCCAGCAGTGCCCTAATAGGCGCGGCAGTCTCATGGGAAGAGCAGTACTTC. This translates into CASSALIGAAVSWEEQYF.

This clone appeared once. The V call is TRBV5-1, the J call TRBJ1-1; D unresolved. Germline loops: CDR1 SGHRS, CDR2 YFSETQ. There are 15 residues in the CDR3. V was clipped by 1 base and J by 0 bases, with 10 bases between them. CDR3 sequence (DNA): TGCGCCAGCAGCTTGTCCCCACTCATGAACACTGAAGCTTTCTTT. It encodes CASSLSPLMNTEAFF.

This clone was picked up a small number of times. The chain has TRBV5-1 and TRBJ2-1; D remains unclear. Germline-derived CDR1 and CDR2 are SGHRS and YFSETQ. This CDR3 has 13 amino acids. The V end lost 5 bases, the J end lost 5 bases, and 11 bases lay between the germline ends. The CDR3 DNA reads TGCGCCAGCAGTCCCTCAGGTAACAATGAGCAGTTCTTC. Its protein is CASSPSGNNEQFF.

This CDR3 is CSVALPTSYNEQFF. CDR3 sequence (DNA): TGCAGCGTTGCCCTGCCGACCTCCTACAATGAGCAGTTCTTC. The chain is built from TRBV29-1 and TRBJ2-1, with unresolved D. Germline V gene sequence: CDR1 SQVTM, CDR2 ANQGSEA. The CDR3 length is 14 residues. V gave up 4 bases and J gave up 0 bases, with 10 bases separating them.

As for this clone: One junction end does not reproduce the germline sequence, and a read error may be involved. The rearrangement uses TRBV6-5 and TRBJ2-5; 9 bases agree with TRBD1. The CDR3 has 15 residues. Germline CDR1 and CDR2: MNHEY and SVGAGI. The CDR3 reads CASSNSGTGLETQYF. For the CDR3, the DNA is TGTGCCAGCAGTAACTCCGGGACAGGGTTGGAGACCCAGTACTTC.

The CDR3 is CASSSRQGGNQPQHF. The DNA of the CDR3 is TGTGCCAGCAGTTCCCGACAGGGAGGTAATCAGCCCCAGCATTTT. The V and J genes are TRBV6-5 and TRBJ1-5; 7 nucleotides match TRBD1. Germline V gene data show CDR1 as MNHEY and CDR2 as SVGAGI. After removal of 4 bases from V and 4 bases from J, the junction contained 7 bases not matched to a gene. The CDR3 runs 15 residues.

As for this clone: With a much larger clone just one base away, this may be a read error. Other DNA variants within this sample encode the same CDR3. This chain links TRBV14 with TRBJ2-7; unclear D gene. The CDR3 runs to 11 residues. Deletions cut 1 base from V and 4 bases from J, with 2 bases between. Germline V lookup: CDR1 SGHDN, CDR2 FVKESK. CDR3: CASSQGYEQYF. As DNA, the CDR3 is TGTGCCAGCAGCCAAGGATACGAGCAGTACTTC.

V usage is TRBV15 and J usage is TRBJ2-4, with D maybe TRBD2 (5 bases). V dropped 4 bases and J dropped 3 bases, with 10 bases sitting between them. Germline loops: CDR1 LNHNV, CDR2 YYDKDF (reference sequence). The CDR3 sequence is 14 residues long. The CDR3 sequence is CATSIGVGKNIQYF. The CDR3 DNA is TGTGCCACCAGCATCGGGGTGGGCAAAAACATTCAGTACTTC.

This clone was seen a few times. The V and J genes are TRBV5-1 and TRBJ2-3; D remains unclear. The CDR3 runs 19 residues. Looked up from germline, CDR1 is SGHRS and CDR2 is YFSETQ. The V and J ends lost 2 bases and 0 bases respectively, with 22 bases between them. As DNA, the CDR3 is TGCGCCAGCAGCTTTCCCCGCGAGACCCAGGTAGTGAGCACAGATACGCAGTATTTT. The encoded protein is CASSFPRETQVVSTDTQYF.

The rearrangement uses TRBV2 and TRBJ2-7, with D hard to call. Germline V gives CDR1 SNHLY, CDR2 FYNNEI. The CDR3 spans 14 residues. V was pared by 7 bases and J by 2 bases, with 15 bases between. For the CDR3, the DNA is TGTGCCAGCAATTTGGCCACGGTTACCTACGAGCAGTACTTC. Protein sequence: CASNLATVTYEQYF.

The V and J genes are TRBV4-1 and TRBJ1-5, with a weak D call TRBD1 (6 bases). The germline V gene has CDR1 MGHRA and CDR2 YSYEKL. Trimming stripped 5 bases from V and 5 bases from J, with 16 bases between. The CDR3 consists of 15 residues. CDR3 protein: CASSSYTGTYQPQHF. The CDR3 bases are TGCGCCAGCAGCTCGTATACAGGGACCTATCAGCCCCAGCATTTT.

The chain joins TRBV19 to TRBJ2-7; D is perhaps TRBD2 (6 bases). Germline values: CDR1 LNHDA, CDR2 SQIVND (reference sequence). The CDR3 totals 12 residues. The V end lost 4 bases, the J end lost 3 bases, and 7 bases lay between the germline ends. The CDR3 bases are TGTGCCAGTAGTACGGAGGGCTACGAGCAGTACTTC. Translating gives CASSTEGYEQYF.

This clone was seen only a few times. The J gene is TRBJ1-6, the V gene TRBV14; D is unresolved. The CDR3 is made up of 14 amino acids. V was cut by 1 base and J by 6 bases, with 7 bases left in between. CDR1 SGHDN and CDR2 FVKESK come from the germline V gene. The CDR3, as DNA: TGTGCCAGCAGCCAAGGGGTGGTTAATTCACCCCTCCACTTT. Its translation: CASSQGVVNSPLHF.

The rearrangement uses TRBV6-5 and TRBJ1-6, with a possible D match to TRBD1 (5 bases). The CDR3 consists of 15 residues. Germline V gene lookup returns CDR1 MNHEY and CDR2 SVGAGI. Between the trimmed V and J ends, which lost 6 bases and 5 bases, there was a span of 14 bases. The CDR3 DNA is TGTGCCAGCAGGACAGTAGTTCGGAATAATTCACCCCTCCACTTT. Translating it yields CASRTVVRNNSPLHF.

The chain uses TRBV29-1 and TRBJ2-6, with no clear D. V shed 2 bases and J shed 2 bases, with 7 bases lying between them. Germline loops: CDR1 SQVTM, CDR2 ANQGSEA. The CDR3 extends over 14 amino acids. Here the CDR3 reads CSVETPPGANVLTF. CDR3 DNA: TGCAGCGTTGAAACACCTCCTGGGGCCAACGTCCTGACTTTC.

This chain uses TRBV7-2 with TRBJ1-4; D not resolved. Germline lookup yields CDR1 SGHTA and CDR2 FQGNSA. The length of the CDR3 is 15 residues. V lost 2 bases and J lost 7, with 14 bases in between. The CDR3 is CASSLQQPRGEKLFF. In nucleotides, the CDR3 is TGTGCCAGCAGCTTACAACAGCCCCGGGGTGAAAAACTGTTTTTT.

V is TRBV19 and J is TRBJ2-7; 10 bases line up with TRBD1. This CDR3 is 13 amino acids long. CDR1 and CDR2 from the germline V gene are LNHDA and SQIVND (reference sequence). The junction had 6 bases not matched to a gene; V was cut back by 7 bases and J by 6 bases. This CDR3 is CASMDRGLSEQYF. In DNA form, the CDR3 reads TGTGCCAGTATGGACAGGGGGTTGAGCGAGCAGTACTTC.

The chain recombines TRBV27 with TRBJ1-4, with 9 bases identical to TRBD1. Germline CDR1 reads MNHEY; CDR2 reads SMNVEV (reference sequence). V lost 5 bases to trimming and J lost 11 bases; unmatched junction nucleotides: 6. This CDR3 region has 13 residues. As DNA, the CDR3 is TGTGCCAGCAGTCAAGGGACAGGGTTGAAACTGTTTTTT. It yields the protein CASSQGTGLKLFF. The full variable domain, completed using reference TRBV27 and TRBJ1-4, is EAQVTQNPRYLITVTGKKLTVTCSQNMNHEYMSWYRQDPGLGLRQIYYSMNVEVTDKGDVPEGYKVSRKEKRNFPLILESPSPNQTSLYFCASSQGTGLKLFFGSGTQLSVL.

The chain carries TRBV30 and TRBJ1-1; D is undetermined. CDR1 is GTSNPN, CDR2 SVGIG, per germline (reference sequence). CDR3 length equals 11 residues. V lost 7 bases and J lost 1, with 7 bases in between. The CDR3 sequence: CASMKNTEAFF. Here the CDR3 DNA reads TGTGCCTCGATGAAGAACACTGAAGCTTTCTTT.